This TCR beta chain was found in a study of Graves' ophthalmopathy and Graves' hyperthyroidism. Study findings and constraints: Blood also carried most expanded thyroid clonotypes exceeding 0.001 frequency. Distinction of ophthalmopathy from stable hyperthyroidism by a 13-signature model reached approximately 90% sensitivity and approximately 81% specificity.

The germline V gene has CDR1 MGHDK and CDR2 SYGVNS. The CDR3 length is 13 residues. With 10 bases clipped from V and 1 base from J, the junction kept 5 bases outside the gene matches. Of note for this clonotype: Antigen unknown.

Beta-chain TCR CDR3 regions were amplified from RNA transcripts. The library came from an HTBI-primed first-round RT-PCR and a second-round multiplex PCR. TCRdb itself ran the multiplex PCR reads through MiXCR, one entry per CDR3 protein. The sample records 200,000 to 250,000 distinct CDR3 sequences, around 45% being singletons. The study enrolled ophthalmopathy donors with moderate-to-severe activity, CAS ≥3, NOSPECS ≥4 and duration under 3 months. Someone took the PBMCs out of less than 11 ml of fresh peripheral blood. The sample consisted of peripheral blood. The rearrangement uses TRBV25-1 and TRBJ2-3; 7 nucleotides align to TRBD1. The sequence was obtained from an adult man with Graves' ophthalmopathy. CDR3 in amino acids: CATVGQGTDTQYF. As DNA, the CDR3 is TGTGCCACCGTAGGACAGGGCACAGATACGCAGTATTTT.